This T cell receptor beta chain was captured in a study of OX40 agonist ivuxolimab in advanced cancers. General study findings and limits: On average, a greater number of expanded clones characterised CD8+ T cells relative to CD4+.

Concerning this clone itself: Its antigen is unknown.

V was shortened by 1 base and J by 7 bases, with 14 bases between the two germline ends. CDR3 length equals 15 residues. The V gene's germline CDR1 is SGHRS and CDR2 YFSETQ. Sampled blood was obtained at baseline, cycle 4 day 1, and cycle 7 day 1. Produced via immunoSEQ multiplex PCR; TCRdb's table is partial and in-frame only. The table includes tens of thousands of clones, around 88% detected once. The chain recombines TRBV5-1 with TRBJ1-4; D remains ambiguous. This clonotype was obtained from an adult with an advanced solid tumor such as melanoma, head and neck, liver or kidney cancer. The source was CD4+ or CD8+ T cells sorted from blood, collected in a trial of the OX40 agonist ivuxolimab. In DNA, the CDR3 is TGCGCCAGCAGCTTGCGGGGAAGAGGTAGTGAAAAACTGTTTTTT. Translating gives CASSLRGRGSEKLFF.